Listed below are T cell receptor beta chains from one sample, sequenced in a study of a mutant IDH1 vaccine in newly diagnosed glioma. Some clones are missing from TCRdb's copy, which holds only in-frame ones; the method was immunoSEQ multiplex PCR. The repertoire holds tens of thousands of clones, with around 83% as singletons. For these TCRs, the target antigens are not known. The specimen was PBMCs, collected from a glioma patient whose treatment included an IDH1 peptide vaccine. All receptors derive from a man aged 25-40 years with glioma. CDR3s include the opening cysteine and the closing phenylalanine or tryptophan. D genes are given only for firm matches. Size tells how often a clone was seen (once, few, many) or the class of an expanded clone, and some rows leave it out.

d_gene: TRBD1
abundance: .
v_gene: TRBV5-6
j_gene: TRBJ1-3
CDR3aa: CASRTGQGSNTIYF
CDR3nt: TGTGCCAGCAGAACCGGACAGGGGTCCAACACCATATATTTT

d_gene: .
abundance: .
v_gene: TRBV30
j_gene: TRBJ2-7
CDR3aa: CAWSGGGEQYF
CDR3nt: TGTGCCTGGAGTGGGGGCGGCGAGCAGTACTTC

d_gene: .
abundance: few
v_gene: TRBV5-1
j_gene: TRBJ2-6
CDR3aa: CASSYTRVVGSGANVLTF
CDR3nt: TGCGCCAGCAGTTATACACGGGTAGTCGGCTCTGGGGCCAACGTCCTGACTTTC

d_gene: .
abundance: .
v_gene: TRBV2
j_gene: TRBJ1-5
CDR3aa: CASILDPMSNQPQHF
CDR3nt: TGTGCCAGCATCCTCGACCCGATGAGCAATCAGCCCCAGCATTTT

d_gene: .
abundance: .
v_gene: TRBV27
j_gene: TRBJ2-5
CDR3aa: CASLPIRETQYF
CDR3nt: TGTGCCAGCCTCCCCATACGGGAGACCCAGTACTTC

d_gene: .
abundance: .
v_gene: TRBV6-1
j_gene: TRBJ2-1
CDR3aa: CASSEGAVGFLNEQFF
CDR3nt: TGTGCCAGCAGTGAAGGGGCGGTAGGTTTCCTCAATGAGCAGTTCTTC

d_gene: .
abundance: .
v_gene: TRBV5-1
j_gene: TRBJ1-1
CDR3aa: CASSLALGVDEAFF
CDR3nt: TGCGCCAGCAGCTTGGCTCTGGGGGTTGATGAAGCTTTCTTT

d_gene: .
abundance: .
v_gene: TRBV27
j_gene: TRBJ2-1
CDR3aa: CASSLSAGNSYNEQFF
CDR3nt: TGTGCCAGCAGTTTATCGGCCGGGAACTCCTACAATGAGCAGTTCTTC

d_gene: .
abundance: few
v_gene: TRBV19
j_gene: TRBJ1-2
CDR3aa: CASSTTNRGSGYTF
CDR3nt: TGTGCCAGTAGTACCACCAATCGGGGCAGTGGCTACACCTTC

d_gene: .
abundance: .
v_gene: TRBV11-3
j_gene: TRBJ2-5
CDR3aa: CASSLDPETQYF
CDR3nt: TGTGCCAGCAGCTTAGATCCGGAGACCCAGTACTTC

d_gene: .
abundance: .
v_gene: TRBV18
j_gene: TRBJ1-4
CDR3aa: CASSLFLQGTTNEKLFF
CDR3nt: TGTGCCAGCTCACTGTTCTTACAGGGAACAACTAATGAAAAACTGTTTTTT

d_gene: .
abundance: .
v_gene: TRBV27
j_gene: TRBJ1-2
CDR3aa: CASSFLARTETYGYTF
CDR3nt: TGTGCCAGCAGTTTCCTGGCCCGGACAGAAACCTATGGCTACACCTTC

d_gene: .
abundance: .
v_gene: TRBV2
j_gene: TRBJ2-3
CDR3aa: CASSERGWADTQYF
CDR3nt: TGTGCCAGCAGTGAGAGGGGGTGGGCAGATACGCAGTATTTT

d_gene: TRBD2
abundance: .
v_gene: TRBV6-1
j_gene: TRBJ2-1
CDR3aa: CASSGSERGGRYEQFF
CDR3nt: TGTGCCAGCAGTGGATCGGAGCGGGGGGGCCGGTATGAGCAGTTCTTC

d_gene: TRBD1
abundance: .
v_gene: TRBV5-1
j_gene: TRBJ2-7
CDR3aa: CASSLTGGEYEQYF
CDR3nt: TGCGCCAGCAGCTTGACAGGGGGCGAGTACGAGCAGTACTTC

d_gene: .
abundance: .
v_gene: TRBV19
j_gene: TRBJ2-3
CDR3aa: CACRRPSTDTQYF
CDR3nt: TGTGCCTGCAGGAGGCCAAGCACAGATACGCAGTATTTT

d_gene: .
abundance: once
v_gene: TRBV7-9
j_gene: TRBJ2-7
CDR3aa: CASSLASARGLTEQYF
CDR3nt: TGTGCCAGCAGCTTAGCGTCCGCAAGGGGCCTCACCGAGCAGTACTTC

d_gene: .
abundance: .
v_gene: TRBV7-8
j_gene: TRBJ1-3
CDR3aa: CASSLIGTEGRNTIYF
CDR3nt: TGTGCCAGCAGCTTAATTGGAACGGAGGGAAGAAACACCATATATTTT

d_gene: .
abundance: few
v_gene: TRBV7-9
j_gene: TRBJ2-5
CDR3aa: CASSSYRVQETQYF
CDR3nt: TGTGCCAGCAGCTCGTACAGGGTTCAAGAGACCCAGTACTTC

d_gene: TRBD2
abundance: .
v_gene: TRBV27
j_gene: TRBJ2-3
CDR3aa: CASRLAGPGDTQYF
CDR3nt: TGTGCCAGCAGGCTAGCGGGGCCCGGAGATACGCAGTATTTT

d_gene: TRBD1
abundance: .
v_gene: TRBV6-5
j_gene: TRBJ1-2
CDR3aa: CASSGQAFGYTF
CDR3nt: TGTGCCAGCAGTGGACAGGCTTTTGGCTACACCTTC

d_gene: .
abundance: .
v_gene: TRBV19
j_gene: TRBJ2-1
CDR3aa: CASSMSGYSYNEQFF
CDR3nt: TGTGCCAGTAGTATGTCGGGTTATTCCTACAATGAGCAGTTCTTC

d_gene: .
abundance: .
v_gene: TRBV7-8
j_gene: TRBJ2-7
CDR3aa: CASSLGAYEQYF
CDR3nt: TGTGCCAGCAGCTTAGGGGCCTACGAGCAGTACTTC